Following are 27 T cell receptor beta chains from one sample sequenced in a study of blood T cell repertoires in COVID-19. The protocol was immunoSEQ multiplex PCR, while the TCRdb copy is restricted to in-frame clones and leaves out a portion. Of about 410,000 clones listed, about nine tenths were seen once; the top ten hold 1.5% to 1.7%. The sample consisted of peripheral blood. The receptors were gathered from a woman between 35 and 50 years old with COVID-19, enrolled during active disease.

The chain couples TRBV7-6 to TRBJ1-2; no firm D call. V lost 5 bases to trimming and J lost 4 bases, with 20 bases between them. There are 16 residues in the CDR3. Germline CDR1 reads SGHVS; CDR2 reads FNYEAQ. CDR3 region: CASSPSYRQAFYGYTF. In nucleotides, the CDR3 is TGTGCCAGCAGCCCGTCCTATCGGCAGGCCTTCTATGGCTACACCTTC.

In DNA form, the CDR3 reads TGTGCCAGCAGTTTAGATCAGGGTGCAAACTATGGCTACACCTTC. Amino acid sequence: CASSLDQGANYGYTF. The V and J genes are TRBV28 and TRBJ1-2; possible D gene TRBD1, 5 bases. The V end was cut by 2 bases, the J end by 2 bases, with 12 bases between. The germline gives CDR1 MDHEN, CDR2 SYDVKM. CDR3 length equals 15 residues.

The chain employs TRBV28 and TRBJ2-5; the match to TRBD2 covers 12 bases. The germline V gene encodes CDR1 MDHEN and CDR2 SYDVKM. J gave up 1 base and V 5 bases, and 5 bases lay outside the gene matches. The CDR3 is made up of 16 amino acids. In nucleotides, the CDR3 is TGTGCCAGCAGTCCCGGGACTAGCGGGTTCCAAGAGACCCAGTACTTC. This gives the protein CASSPGTSGFQETQYF.

The CDR3 here is CASSLAYGRGTEAFF. CDR3 DNA: TGTGCCAGCAGCTTGGCCTACGGCAGGGGCACTGAAGCTTTCTTT. The V call is TRBV5-6, the J call TRBJ1-1, with a tentative D call TRBD1 (6 bases). The V gene lost 0 bases and the J gene lost 4 bases, with 13 bases spanning the gap. Germline-derived CDR1 and CDR2 are SGHDT and YYEEEE. The CDR3 contains 15 residues.

The chain carries TRBV4-3 and TRBJ2-2; tentatively, D is TRBD2 (5 bases). Per the germline V gene, CDR1 is LGHNA and CDR2 is YSLEER. Trimming pared 5 bases from V and 1 base from J, leaving 14 bases between. The CDR3 sequence is 16 residues long. CDR3 bases: TGCGCCAGCAGCGGAACCGGGGTCAGGAACACCGGGGAGCTGTTTTTT. Protein sequence: CASSGTGVRNTGELFF.

The V gene is TRBV5-1, the J gene TRBJ2-7; TRBD2 agrees at 9 bases. The CDR3 extends over 17 amino acids. The J segment lost 0 bases and the V segment lost 0 bases, leaving 7 bases of the junction unmatched. Germline V gene sequence: CDR1 SGHRS, CDR2 YFSETQ. In nucleotides, the CDR3 is TGCGCCAGCAGCTTGGCTTCACGAGCGGGAGGCTCCTACGAGCAGTACTTC. This sequence encodes CASSLASRAGGSYEQYF.

This chain joins TRBV6-2 or TRBV6-3 and TRBJ1-5, with 8 positions matching TRBD1. The CDR3 is 18 amino acids. Losses at the gene ends were 4 bases for V and 3 bases for J; bases not matched to a gene: 14. Per the germline V gene, CDR1 is MNHEY and CDR2 is SVGEGT. The CDR3 sequence: CASSFSPRGQTFNQPQHF. CDR3 coding DNA: TGTGCCAGCAGTTTCAGCCCCAGGGGGCAAACCTTCAATCAGCCCCAGCATTTT.

The gene calls are TRBV28 and TRBJ2-7; D gene ambiguous. The V end was cut by 5 bases, the J end by 0 bases, with 8 bases between. The CDR3 length is 13 residues. The germline V gene has CDR1 MDHEN and CDR2 SYDVKM. CDR3 coding DNA: TGTGCCAGCAGTCCACCCAGCTCCTACGAGCAGTACTTC. It translates to CASSPPSSYEQYF.

The rearrangement joins TRBV28 to TRBJ1-4, with 10 bases matching TRBD1. The CDR3 contains 14 residues. Germline trimming cut 7 bases from V and 7 bases from J; bases unmatched to any gene: 6. The V gene's germline CDR1 is MDHEN and CDR2 SYDVKM. The CDR3 is CASTPGQGSEKLFF. The CDR3 region has the DNA TGTGCCAGCACACCGGGACAGGGGAGTGAAAAACTGTTTTTT. Variable domain in full (rest from reference TRBV28 and TRBJ1-4): DVKVTQSSRYLVKRTGEKVFLECVQDMDHENMFWYRQDPGLGLRLIYFSYDVKMKEKGDIPEGYSVSREKKERFSLILESASTNQTSMYLCASTPGQGSEKLFFGSGTQLSVL.

The rearrangement links TRBV27 to TRBJ2-5, with 9 bases fitting TRBD2. V shed 6 bases, J shed 5 bases, and the junction held 7 bases outside the gene matches. The CDR3 runs 14 residues. CDR1 MNHEY and CDR2 SMNVEV come from the germline V gene (reference sequence). The CDR3 coding sequence is TGTGCCAGCAGGACCTTAGCGGGAGCGGAGACCCAGTACTTC. Translation: CASRTLAGAETQYF.

This chain joins TRBV5-5 and TRBJ1-4; D is unresolved. The germline V and J ends were trimmed by 4 bases and 6 bases, with 10 bases remaining between them. The germline V gene has CDR1 SGHKS and CDR2 YYEKEE (reference sequence). The CDR3 has 13 amino acids. CDR3 coding DNA: TGTGCCAGCAGCCTCCCCCCGGATGAAAAACTGTTTTTT. Encoded protein: CASSLPPDEKLFF.

The count of this clone is one. The J gene is TRBJ2-7, the V gene TRBV6-6; 10 bases agree with TRBD1. The CDR3 has 13 residues. V was clipped by 7 bases and J by 4 bases; unmatched bases: 4. Germline V gives CDR1 MNHNY, CDR2 SVGAGI (reference sequence). The chain's CDR3 is CASTWGQGYEQYF. CDR3 in DNA: TGTGCCAGCACTTGGGGACAGGGGTACGAGCAGTACTTC.

The chain links TRBV28 to TRBJ1-1; D gene unclear. V lost 5 bases and J lost 1, with 14 bases in between. Germline-derived CDR1 and CDR2 are MDHEN and SYDVKM. CDR3 length: 15 amino acids. The CDR3 nucleotides read TGTGCCAGCAGTCGCCAAGGTGCAGGGAACACTGAAGCTTTCTTT. Residues: CASSRQGAGNTEAFF. Drawing the rest from reference TRBV28 and TRBJ1-1, the complete variable domain is DVKVTQSSRYLVKRTGEKVFLECVQDMDHENMFWYRQDPGLGLRLIYFSYDVKMKEKGDIPEGYSVSREKKERFSLILESASTNQTSMYLCASSRQGAGNTEAFFGQGTRLTVV.

The rearrangement joins TRBV28 to TRBJ1-5; D gene ambiguous. V dropped 9 bases and J dropped 3 bases, with 15 bases sitting between them. The CDR3 sequence is 14 residues long. Germline CDR1 reads MDHEN; CDR2 reads SYDVKM. The CDR3 is CASQPLSLNQPQHF. CDR3 bases: TGTGCCAGTCAACCACTTTCCCTCAATCAGCCCCAGCATTTT.

The chain uses TRBV11-3 and TRBJ2-2; tentatively, D is TRBD2 (6 bases). Trimming removed 3 bases from V and 0 bases from J, with 11 bases in between. Germline CDR1 SGHNT, CDR2 YENEEA. This CDR3 is 16 amino acids long. CDR3 in amino acids: CASSFRGTPNTGELFF. Here the CDR3 DNA reads TGTGCCAGCAGCTTTCGCGGGACCCCGAACACCGGGGAGCTGTTTTTT.

J is TRBJ2-7 and V is TRBV27; 9 positions match TRBD2. Germline loops: CDR1 MNHEY, CDR2 SMNVEV (reference sequence). Trimming took 3 bases from V and 6 from J; bases not matched to a gene: 6. This CDR3 spans 14 amino acids. The CDR3 spells CASSFGGLAFEQYF. In nucleotides, the CDR3 is TGTGCCAGCAGTTTTGGGGGACTAGCCTTCGAGCAGTACTTC.

V and J are TRBV30 and TRBJ2-4; TRBD1 is a possible D gene (7 bases). The V end was cut by 6 bases, the J end by 2 bases, with 14 bases between. This CDR3 is 14 amino acids long. Germline values: CDR1 GTSNPN, CDR2 SVGIG (reference sequence). The CDR3 sequence is CACSGGGSKNIQYF. In nucleotides, the CDR3 is TGTGCCTGTTCAGGGGGAGGATCCAAAAACATTCAGTACTTC. Combining the CDR3 with reference TRBV30 and TRBJ2-4 gives the whole variable domain SQTIHQWPATLVQPVGSPLSLECTVEGTSNPNLYWYRQAAGRGLQLLFYSVGIGQISSEVPQNLSASRPQDRQFILSSKKLLLSDSGFYLCACSGGGSKNIQYFGAGTRLSVL.

This clone was detected only once. The V call is TRBV9, the J call TRBJ2-7; TRBD2 matches 13 bases. CDR3 length: 17 amino acids. CDR1 SGDLS and CDR2 YYNGEE come from the germline V gene. Trimming took 4 bases from V and 2 from J; bases not matched to a gene: 9. CDR3 loop: CASSPRTSGGPPYEQYF. The DNA of the CDR3 is TGTGCCAGCAGCCCCCGGACTAGCGGGGGCCCACCCTACGAGCAGTACTTC. Supplemented by reference TRBV9 and TRBJ2-7, the full variable domain reads DSGVTQTPKHLITATGQRVTLRCSPRSGDLSVYWYQQSLDQGLQFLIQYYNGEERAKGNILERFSAQQFPDLHSELNLSSLELGDSALYFCASSPRTSGGPPYEQYFGPGTRLTVT.

The genes are TRBV6-2 or TRBV6-3 and TRBJ2-5, with TRBD2 identical over 8 bases. Per the germline V gene, CDR1 is MNHEY and CDR2 is SVGEGT. With V trimmed by 5 bases and J by 0 bases, 8 bases remained unmatched. The CDR3 runs 16 residues. The CDR3 protein is CASSLPRGGYQETQYF. In DNA, the CDR3 is TGTGCCAGCAGTCTGCCCCGGGGGGGGTACCAAGAGACCCAGTACTTC.

The chain links TRBV3-1 (or the pseudogene TRBV3-2) to TRBJ2-1; 13 positions agree with TRBD2. V lost 7 bases, J lost 0 bases, and 9 bases stayed unmatched. The germline V gene encodes CDR1 LGHDT and CDR2 YNNKEL (reference sequence). The CDR3 runs to 18 residues. The CDR3 DNA is TGTGCCAGCACGGGGGGACTAGCGGGGATAGGCTCCTACAATGAGCAGTTCTTC. It codes for CASTGGLAGIGSYNEQFF.

The chain employs TRBV5-4 and TRBJ1-6, with 7 nucleotides matching TRBD1. V was pared by 0 bases and J by 8 bases, with 2 bases of the junction left unmatched. The V gene's germline CDR1 is SGHNT and CDR2 YYREEE (reference sequence). This CDR3 region has 14 residues. CDR3 sequence: CASSLGQGDSPLHF. CDR3 sequence (DNA): TGTGCCAGCAGCTTGGGACAGGGAGATTCACCCCTCCACTTT.

The V and J genes are TRBV9 and TRBJ2-5; D uncertain. Germline V CDR1 and CDR2: SGDLS, YYNGEE. This CDR3 spans 12 amino acids. V was cut by 6 bases and J by 3 bases, with 9 bases left in between. Written as DNA, the CDR3 is TGTGCCAGCAACGCTAACGAAGAGACCCAGTACTTC. Protein sequence: CASNANEETQYF.

The chain is built from TRBV28 and TRBJ2-1; 10 nucleotides align to TRBD2. Germline loops: CDR1 MDHEN, CDR2 SYDVKM. CDR3 length equals 15 residues. The junction had 3 bases not matched to a gene; V was cut back by 7 bases and J by 0 bases. CDR3 DNA sequence: TGTGCCAGCATTATAGCGGGAGGCTCCTACAATGAGCAGTTCTTC. It is translated as CASIIAGGSYNEQFF.

J is TRBJ1-1 and V is TRBV30; D might be TRBD1 (5 bases). Germline-derived CDR1 and CDR2 are GTSNPN and SVGIG (reference sequence). Trimming stripped 0 bases from V and 3 bases from J, with 14 bases between. The CDR3 length is 15 residues. CDR3 sequence (DNA): TGTGCCTGGAGTGTGATTAGACGGGGGGACACTGAAGCTTTCTTT. Its protein is CAWSVIRRGDTEAFF.

This chain links TRBV27 with TRBJ2-7; 9 nucleotides line up with TRBD1. The CDR3 is 16 residues long. Trimming took 3 bases from V and 3 from J; bases not matched to a gene: 9. Per the germline V gene, CDR1 is MNHEY and CDR2 is SMNVEV (reference sequence). CDR3 region: CASSLLRTGDFYEQYF. CDR3 DNA: TGTGCCAGCAGTTTGTTAAGGACAGGGGATTTCTACGAGCAGTACTTC.

V and J are TRBV30 and TRBJ1-2, with D possibly being TRBD1 (5 bases). Germline V gene sequence: CDR1 GTSNPN, CDR2 SVGIG (reference sequence). Between the trimmed V and J ends, which lost 2 bases and 2 bases, there was a span of 12 bases. The CDR3 length is 14 residues. For the CDR3, the DNA is TGTGCCTGGAGTCCCGGGGGGGGGAACTATGGCTACACCTTC. Translated: CAWSPGGGNYGYTF.

This chain uses TRBV12-5 with TRBJ1-4; 8 bases match TRBD1. The CDR3 spans 15 residues. The germline V gene encodes CDR1 LGHNT and CDR2 FRNRAP. J lost 7 bases, V lost 5 bases, and 9 bases had no gene match. The CDR3 sequence: CASGPAGGAGEKLFF. Written as DNA, the CDR3 is TGTGCTAGTGGTCCCGCAGGGGGCGCCGGTGAAAAACTGTTTTTT.